This TCR beta chain was retrieved from a study of blood T cell repertoires in COVID-19. The protocol was immunoSEQ multiplex PCR, while the TCRdb copy is restricted to in-frame clones and leaves out a portion. Among 400,000 to 550,000 clones listed, about 85% were seen once. CDR3 length: 13 residues. Per the germline V gene, CDR1 is SGHRS and CDR2 is YFSETQ. V was trimmed by 7 bases and J by 0 bases, leaving 10 bases between them. The chain recombines TRBV5-1 with TRBJ2-5; TRBD1 is a possible D gene (5 bases). Sequenced sample: PBMCs or T cells enriched from blood (not recorded which). The source is a woman aged 18-29 years with acute COVID-19. The CDR3 sequence is CASPKGYQETQYF. CDR3 nucleotides: TGCGCCAGCCCAAAGGGGTACCAAGAGACCCAGTACTTC.